These 27 T cell receptor beta chains originate from one sample sequenced in a study of cytomegalovirus exposure and HLA in healthy donors. The PCR was carried out with 60 Vbeta primers and 13 Jbeta primers. The data were produced by immunoSEQ multiplex PCR, yet TCRdb's version contains in-frame clones alone and is incomplete. The profile covers about 180,000 clones, with about 82% appearing a single time and 2.4% taken by the ten largest. Sample: PBMCs. The origin of the receptors is a male donor in good health and CMV-seronegative.

V and J are TRBV2 and TRBJ2-2; 15 bases fit TRBD2. From germline, CDR1 is SNHLY and CDR2 FYNNEI. CDR3 size: 16 residues. Losses at the gene ends were 10 bases for V and 2 bases for J; bases not matched to a gene: 5. Written as DNA, the CDR3 is TGTGCCACCGGACTAGCGGGAGGGCTTAACACCGGGGAGCTGTTTTTT. This sequence encodes CATGLAGGLNTGELFF.

V and J are TRBV28 and TRBJ1-1; weak D call: TRBD1 (6 bases). V dropped 2 bases and J dropped 1 base, with 8 bases sitting between them. The CDR3 extends over 14 amino acids. Per the germline V gene, CDR1 is MDHEN and CDR2 is SYDVKM. In nucleotides, the CDR3 is TGTGCCAGCAGTTTAACAGGGCCGAACACTGAAGCTTTCTTT. Translated, it gives CASSLTGPNTEAFF.

This rearrangement joins TRBV9 to TRBJ1-1, with 7 bases identical to TRBD1. Germline loops: CDR1 SGDLS, CDR2 YYNGEE. The V and J ends lost 3 bases and 1 base, in that order; junction bases with no gene match: 3. The CDR3 has 14 amino acids. The CDR3 DNA follows: TGTGCCAGCAGCGCTACAGGGGCGAACACTGAAGCTTTCTTT. This sequence encodes CASSATGANTEAFF.

The chain recombines TRBV7-8 with TRBJ2-5, with D possibly being TRBD1 (6 bases). CDR3 length: 14 residues. Germline V gene sequence: CDR1 SGHVS, CDR2 FQNEAQ. Between the trimmed V and J ends, which lost 7 bases and 5 bases, there was a span of 17 bases. The CDR3 DNA is TGTGCCAGCACCACCTACAGGGTGCGGGAGACCCAGTACTTC. Translation gives CASTTYRVRETQYF. Complete variable domain (other parts from reference TRBV7-8 and TRBJ2-5): GAGVSQSPRYKVAKRGQDVALRCDPISGHVSLFWYQQALGQGPEFLTYFQNEAQLDKSGLPSDRFFAERPEGSVSTLKIQRTQQEDSAVYLCASTTYRVRETQYFGPGTRLLVL.

V gene TRBV5-1 combines with J gene TRBJ2-5; D may be TRBD2 (7 bases). Germline CDR1 reads SGHRS; CDR2 reads YFSETQ. V lost 3 bases, J lost 5 bases, and 14 bases lay in between. CDR3 length: 14 amino acids. The CDR3 nucleotides read TGCGCCAGCAGCTGGGGGGGGGCCGACGAGACCCAGTACTTC. As protein: CASSWGGADETQYF.

This clone has a single count. This chain joins TRBV7-2 and TRBJ2-1; 13 bases map to TRBD2. CDR3 length equals 14 residues. With V trimmed by 5 bases and J by 15 bases, 10 bases remained unmatched. The germline CDR1 and CDR2 sequences are SGHTA and FQGNSA. The CDR3 sequence: CASSNGLAGEGAFF. CDR3 DNA sequence: TGTGCCAGCAGCAACGGACTAGCGGGGGAGGGTGCGTTCTTC.

The chain combines TRBV19 with TRBJ2-7, with 8 bases matching TRBD2. The CDR3 runs 14 residues. CDR1 and CDR2 (germline): LNHDA, SQIVND (reference sequence). Trimming removed 4 bases from V and 6 bases from J; junction bases left unmatched: 8. The CDR3 DNA follows: TGTGCCAGTAGTAAATCCGGGACTAGTTTCGAGCAGTACTTC. It translates to CASSKSGTSFEQYF.

The CDR3 reads CASSPRDSNQPQHF. CDR3 coding DNA: TGTGCCAGCAGTCCCAGGGATAGCAATCAGCCCCAGCATTTT. The gene calls are TRBV6-5 and TRBJ1-5, with D perhaps TRBD1 (5 bases). V lost 5 bases and J 0 bases, leaving 8 bases between the germline ends. The CDR3 covers 14 residues. The germline CDR1 and CDR2 sequences are MNHEY and SVGAGI.

Comments on this clone: One end of the junction varies from germline; a read error may be responsible. This sequence joins TRBV18 and TRBJ1-1; tentative D call: TRBD1 (5 bases). The germline gives CDR1 KGHSH, CDR2 LQKENI. The CDR3 is made up of 14 amino acids. The CDR3 coding sequence is TGTGCCAGCTCCCCACGACAGCTGAACACTGAAGCTTTCTTT. Residues: CASSPRQLNTEAFF.

This sequence joins TRBV7-8 and TRBJ2-5; TRBD1 aligns across 11 bases. The junction had 6 bases not matched to a gene; V was cut back by 5 bases and J by 7 bases. Germline lookup yields CDR1 SGHVS and CDR2 FQNEAQ. The CDR3 extends over 14 amino acids. DNA for the CDR3: TGTGCCAGCAGCCTCGGACAGGGGGCAGGGACCCAGTACTTC. Its protein product is CASSLGQGAGTQYF.

The chain recombines TRBV5-4 with TRBJ2-3; a weak D match, TRBD2 (5 bases). There are 14 residues in the CDR3. CDR1 is SGHNT and CDR2 is YYREEE in the germline V gene (reference sequence). Trimming cost V 4 bases and J 4 bases, with 13 bases left between them. CDR3 sequence: CASSRRDGPDTQYF. The CDR3 DNA is TGTGCCAGCAGCCGTCGGGATGGTCCAGATACGCAGTATTTT.

This sequence joins TRBV6-6 and TRBJ2-1, with D possibly matching TRBD2 (6 bases). Germline V gives CDR1 MNHNY, CDR2 SVGAGI (reference sequence). The CDR3 runs 15 residues. Trimming cost V 6 bases and J 12 bases, with 24 bases left between them. The CDR3 spells CASRWGVGAPRGQFF. CDR3 DNA: TGTGCCAGCAGATGGGGGGTCGGGGCCCCCCGGGGGCAGTTCTTC.

Here the CDR3 DNA reads TGTGCCAGCAGCCAAGGGGGTTCTAACTATGGCTACACCTTC. Translating it yields CASSQGGSNYGYTF. The gene calls are TRBV27 and TRBJ1-2; a weak D match, TRBD1 (6 bases). Trimming left V 6 bases short and J 0 bases short, with 11 bases between. The CDR3 has 14 residues. Germline assignment: CDR1 MNHEY and CDR2 SMNVEV (reference sequence).

The chain is built from TRBV9 and TRBJ2-4; 7 positions match TRBD1. This CDR3 is 15 amino acids long. The V segment lost 6 bases and the J segment 0 bases; nucleotides outside the gene matches: 6. Germline assignment: CDR1 SGDLS and CDR2 YYNGEE. The CDR3 sequence is CASIRTGVAKNIQYF. CDR3 in DNA: TGTGCCAGCATCCGAACAGGGGTAGCCAAAAACATTCAGTACTTC.

The CDR3 nucleotides are TGTGCCAGCAGTTTCCTGGACAGTTATGGCTACACCTTC. It translates to CASSFLDSYGYTF. This chain links TRBV28 with TRBJ1-2; TRBD1 might be the D (6 bases). The ends were cut back, 3 bases at V and 5 bases at J, with 10 bases in the middle. The CDR3 is 13 residues long. Germline V gives CDR1 MDHEN, CDR2 SYDVKM.

Note on this clone: Other DNA sequences within the sample encode an identical CDR3. V usage is TRBV9 and J usage is TRBJ2-6; no reliable D call. The germline V gene encodes CDR1 SGDLS and CDR2 YYNGEE. The CDR3 totals 15 residues. Trimming removed 0 bases at V and 1 base at J, with 5 bases between. This CDR3 reads CASSVAGSGANVLTF. The CDR3 nucleotides are TGTGCCAGCAGCGTAGCGGGTTCTGGGGCCAACGTCCTGACTTTC. Full variable domain (missing parts from reference TRBV9 and TRBJ2-6): DSGVTQTPKHLITATGQRVTLRCSPRSGDLSVYWYQQSLDQGLQFLIQYYNGEERAKGNILERFSAQQFPDLHSELNLSSLELGDSALYFCASSVAGSGANVLTFGAGSRLTVL.

This clone was counted only a few times. The rearrangement joins TRBV7-6 to TRBJ1-4; 11 bases line up with TRBD1. The germline V gene has CDR1 SGHVS and CDR2 FNYEAQ. There are 15 residues in the CDR3. V shed 5 bases and J 7 bases; nucleotides not matched to a gene: 6. In nucleotides, the CDR3 is TGTGCCAGCAGCCGAAGGGACAGGGGGGGTGAAAAACTGTTTTTT. Its protein is CASSRRDRGGEKLFF.

CDR3 residues: CASSAGGVPNTGELFF. CDR3 nucleotides: TGTGCCAGCAGCGCCGGGGGGGTCCCCAACACCGGGGAGCTGTTTTTT. The chain joins TRBV6-6 to TRBJ2-2; 8 positions match TRBD2. The CDR3 is 16 residues long. Germline loops: CDR1 MNHNY, CDR2 SVGAGI (reference sequence). V lost 6 bases, J lost 2 bases, and 8 bases stayed unmatched.

The gene calls are TRBV27 and TRBJ1-1, with 8 bases fitting TRBD1. The CDR3 has 14 residues. Trimming cost V 5 bases and J 1 base; bases outside gene matches: 3. From germline, CDR1 is MNHEY and CDR2 SMNVEV (reference sequence). The CDR3 spells CASSGQGANTEAFF. CDR3 bases: TGTGCCAGCAGTGGACAGGGCGCGAACACTGAAGCTTTCTTT.

The genes are TRBV29-1 and TRBJ1-5; D remains unclear. Germline V lookup: CDR1 SQVTM, CDR2 ANQGSEA. V shed 7 bases and J shed 4 bases, with 11 bases lying between them. There are 12 residues in the CDR3. CDR3 residues: CSAMTGNQPQHF. The CDR3 region has the DNA TGCAGCGCAATGACTGGAAATCAGCCCCAGCATTTT.

The rearrangement uses TRBV6-6 and TRBJ1-1; 10 bases map to TRBD1. The CDR3 is 15 amino acids. The V gene's germline CDR1 is MNHNY and CDR2 SVGAGI (reference sequence). V lost 6 bases, J lost 4 bases, and 8 bases stayed unmatched. This CDR3 is CASRTGGGGSTEAFF. The CDR3 coding sequence is TGTGCCAGCAGGACAGGGGGCGGAGGAAGCACTGAAGCTTTCTTT.

The chain has TRBV9 and TRBJ2-3; 7 bases line up with TRBD2. CDR1 is SGDLS, CDR2 YYNGEE, per germline. Trimming took 0 bases from V and 2 from J; bases not matched to a gene: 12. The CDR3 runs to 18 residues. CDR3 nucleotides: TGTGCCAGCAGCGTAGCCCCCGTTGGGCGGGGGACCACAGATACGCAGTATTTT. This codes for CASSVAPVGRGTTDTQYF.

This clone occurred once. V and J are TRBV7-2 and TRBJ2-5; 9 bases fit TRBD2. The V and J ends lost 3 bases and 4 bases, in that order; junction bases with no gene match: 12. CDR3 length equals 17 residues. The germline CDR1 and CDR2 sequences are SGHTA and FQGNSA. CDR3 protein: CASSLSASGVRGETQYF. The CDR3 region has the DNA TGTGCCAGCAGCTTGTCCGCTAGCGGGGTCCGAGGAGAGACCCAGTACTTC.

V is TRBV6-1 and J is TRBJ2-5; perhaps TRBD2 as D (6 bases). The CDR3 is made up of 14 amino acids. Trimming took off 7 bases at V and 4 bases at J, with 16 bases between the two ends. Germline CDR1 MNHNS, CDR2 SASEGT. This CDR3 is CASNEEGFPETQYF. CDR3 nucleotide sequence: TGTGCCAGCAACGAGGAGGGGTTCCCAGAGACCCAGTACTTC.

The genes are TRBV7-2 and TRBJ2-5, with D possibly TRBD2 on 6 matching bases. This CDR3 contains 15 residues. Germline lookup yields CDR1 SGHTA and CDR2 FQGNSA. Trimming pared 3 bases from V and 2 bases from J, leaving 13 bases between. The DNA of the CDR3 is TGTGCCAGCAGCTTGTTAGGGACTGAACAAGAGACCCAGTACTTC. Its protein product is CASSLLGTEQETQYF.

The chain has TRBV5-4 and TRBJ2-1; TRBD1 matches at 8 bases. CDR1 and CDR2 (germline): SGHNT, YYREEE (reference sequence). The trim removed 4 bases at V and 3 bases at J, leaving 9 bases unmatched. CDR3 length equals 16 residues. Here the CDR3 DNA reads TGTGCCAGCAGCAGCGGGCAGGGGGCGTTCTACAATGAGCAGTTCTTC. As protein: CASSSGQGAFYNEQFF.

This chain joins TRBV19 and TRBJ2-5, with 8 bases identical to TRBD2. This CDR3 is built from 14 residues. Germline V gene lookup returns CDR1 LNHDA and CDR2 SQIVND (reference sequence). The V and J ends lost 5 bases and 5 bases, in that order; junction bases with no gene match: 7. DNA of the CDR3: TGTGCCAGTAGTCCTTCCAGCGGGAGTGAGACCCAGTACTTC. Translating gives CASSPSSGSETQYF.